This T cell receptor (beta chain) was obtained from a study of T cell responses to AZD1222 COVID-19 vaccine. Method: immunoSEQ multiplex PCR; TCRdb's copy keeps in-frame clones and lacks some. The profile shows 140,000 to 150,000 clones, about 93% of them singletons. This CDR3 comprises 13 residues. Germline V CDR1 and CDR2: MNHEY, SVGAGI. The V end lost 8 bases, the J end lost 0 bases, and 9 bases lay between the germline ends. The TCR sequence derives from an adult in good health. This specimen consisted of peripheral blood, obtained on day 0 of AZD1222 vaccination. The chain joins TRBV6-5 to TRBJ2-3; no definite D call. CDR3: CASQRASTDTQYF. CDR3 DNA sequence: TGTGCCAGCCAGCGCGCTAGCACAGATACGCAGTATTTT.